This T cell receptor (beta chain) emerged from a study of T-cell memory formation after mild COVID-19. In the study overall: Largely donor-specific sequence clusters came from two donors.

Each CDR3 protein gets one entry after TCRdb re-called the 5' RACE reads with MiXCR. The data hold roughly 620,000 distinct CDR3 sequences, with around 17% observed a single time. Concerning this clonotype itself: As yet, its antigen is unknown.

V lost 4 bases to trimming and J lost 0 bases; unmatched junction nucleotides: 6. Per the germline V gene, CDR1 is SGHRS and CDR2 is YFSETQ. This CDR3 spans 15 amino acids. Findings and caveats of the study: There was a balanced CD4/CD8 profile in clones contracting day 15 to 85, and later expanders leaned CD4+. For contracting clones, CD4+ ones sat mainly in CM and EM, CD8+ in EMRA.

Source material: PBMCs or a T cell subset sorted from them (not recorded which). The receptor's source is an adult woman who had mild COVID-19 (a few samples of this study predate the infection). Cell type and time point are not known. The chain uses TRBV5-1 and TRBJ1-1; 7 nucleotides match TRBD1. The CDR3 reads CASSLGQHMNTEAFF. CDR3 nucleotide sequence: TGCGCCAGCAGCCTGGGACAGCACATGAACACTGAAGCTTTCTTT.